Detailed here is one TCR beta chain. The antigen is undetermined. The data stem from a study of shared clonotypes between healthy human individuals. Study-wide findings and caveats: Though the depth was large, rarefaction showed that sorted-subset sequencing was incomplete.

As defined, naive CD8 cells were CD45RO-negative and positively selected for CCR7, with terminally differentiated effector memory CD45RA+ cells excluded. In replicate PCRs of sorted subsets, roughly 200 ng DNA, roughly 31,000 T cell genomes, was used. Assay used: immunoSEQ multiplex PCR; TCRdb lists only in-frame clones, some missing. Seen here are over 2,000,000 clones, about 93% observed once, and the top ten hold more than 1.5%. The TCR sequence derives from a man between 18 and 35 years old in good health. Some clones in this sample may be carry-over from other donors' samples. Material for sequencing was naive CD8+ T cells from PBMCs.

The CDR3 reads CASSKDLGTTDEQYF. The CDR3 DNA follows: TGTGCCAGCAGCAAAGACCTCGGGACTACGGACGAGCAGTACTTC. The chain recombines TRBV21-1 with TRBJ2-7; the table's D call TRBD2 went unverified against the DNA. TRBV21-1 represents a pseudogene. The CDR3 is 15 amino acids.